This is a list of T cell receptor beta chains from one sample in a study of CD8+CD57+ T cells in acquired aplastic anemia. In TCRdb, the reads were re-called with MiXCR into one record per CDR3 protein. The data show 150,000 to 200,000 distinct CDR3 sequences, with roughly half seen just once and about 2.9% held by the top ten. The sample consisted of sorted CD4+, CD8+, or CD8+CD57+ T cells (not recorded which) from PBMCs. These receptors all stem from a human donor in good health. The conserved cysteine and the conserved F or W are not part of the CDR3 here. Each record gives: V gene, CDR3 protein.

v_gene: TRBV11-2; CDR3aa: ASSSRRASQTVTQETQY
v_gene: TRBV6-1; CDR3aa: ASSRSGGILEQY
v_gene: TRBV3-1; CDR3aa: ASSHLSYEQY
v_gene: TRBV5-1; CDR3aa: ASSLGGLDQPQH
v_gene: TRBV2; CDR3aa: ASSGRNSGNTIY
v_gene: TRBV24-1; CDR3aa: ATGDRVGANVLT
v_gene: TRBV19; CDR3aa: ASGRGEVGYGYT
v_gene: TRBV11-2; CDR3aa: ASSATRGTGSPPQETQY
v_gene: TRBV6-5; CDR3aa: ASSYSSSGGNTIY
v_gene: TRBV20-1; CDR3aa: SAREGSRELY
v_gene: TRBV6-4; CDR3aa: ASSDLGTNEQF
v_gene: TRBV19; CDR3aa: ASSIQRTSGSSYEQY
v_gene: TRBV20-1; CDR3aa: SASPSRGADYGCT
v_gene: TRBV20-1; CDR3aa: SATLDRVGEKLF
v_gene: TRBV4-2; CDR3aa: ASSLRTSGRAVLTDTQY
v_gene: TRBV6-1; CDR3aa: ASSREDRVWETQY
v_gene: TRBV7-6; CDR3aa: ASSQSQGWETQY
v_gene: TRBV6-1; CDR3aa: ASRKTFSGETQY
v_gene: TRBV19; CDR3aa: ASRIGGQDSYEQY
v_gene: TRBV10-3; CDR3aa: AISERTFNYGYT
v_gene: TRBV6-2/TRBV6-3; CDR3aa: ASSPPQRPSYEQY
v_gene: TRBV15; CDR3aa: ATSRDAWASGNEQY
v_gene: TRBV10-3; CDR3aa: AISALGRNYGYT
v_gene: TRBV15; CDR3aa: ATSRSRQGAEQY
v_gene: TRBV7-9; CDR3aa: ASSPKWNEQF
v_gene: TRBV18; CDR3aa: ASSPGAGITKETQY
v_gene: TRBV6-6; CDR3aa: ASSYEDSGRWYEQY
v_gene: TRBV7-8; CDR3aa: ASSFDRATEAF
v_gene: TRBV19; CDR3aa: ASSIQAGNTIY
v_gene: TRBV18; CDR3aa: ASSPKTGYSSGSSYEQY
v_gene: TRBV20-1; CDR3aa: SAKAGFQPQH